The rows below give T cell receptor beta chains drawn from one sample of a study of blood T cell repertoires in COVID-19. Measured with immunoSEQ multiplex PCR; TCRdb has only the in-frame clones, and not every one. The top ten hold 6.5% to 7% of the sample, which has 190,000 or so clones, around four fifths seen once. Sample: peripheral blood. The source is a human donor with acute or convalescent COVID-19. The donor label of this sample is uncertain. The CDR3 runs from the conserved cysteine through the conserved F or W. Each record gives: clone size, J gene, D gene, V gene, CDR3 protein, CDR3 DNA. D genes are given only for firm matches. Some rows have no size entry. The others give once, few or many, or a class for an expanded clone.

>NA|TRBJ1-4|TRBD1|TRBV3-1/TRBV3-2
CASRGTGGQEKLFF
TGTGCCAGCAGAGGGACAGGGGGACAGGAAAAACTGTTTTTT
>NA|TRBJ1-2|TRBD1|TRBV6-2/TRBV6-3
CASSYGDRANYGYTF
TGTGCCAGCAGTTACGGCGACAGGGCTAACTATGGCTACACCTTC
>NA|TRBJ1-2|NA|TRBV30
CAWAGTPYGYTF
TGTGCCTGGGCCGGGACTCCCTATGGCTACACCTTC
>NA|TRBJ2-1|TRBD2|TRBV12-3/TRBV12-4
CASSSGSSNEQFF
TGTGCCAGCAGCAGCGGGAGCTCCAATGAGCAGTTCTTC
>NA|TRBJ1-1|NA|TRBV28
CASSSEGRDKAFF
TGTGCCAGCAGTTCGGAGGGCCGGGATAAAGCTTTCTTT
>NA|TRBJ2-3|TRBD1|TRBV5-1
CASSSGQGWPDTQYF
TGCGCCAGCAGCTCGGGACAGGGTTGGCCAGATACGCAGTATTTT
>NA|TRBJ2-5|NA|TRBV5-1
CASSVSGSGETQYF
TGCGCCAGCAGCGTGTCAGGTTCTGGGGAGACCCAGTACTTC
>NA|TRBJ1-2|TRBD1|TRBV27
CASSLTPGQGTNYGYTF
TGTGCCAGCAGTTTAACCCCGGGACAGGGGACTAACTATGGCTACACCTTC
>NA|TRBJ2-1|NA|TRBV27
CASSSGGNEQFF
TGTGCCAGCAGTTCAGGAGGCAATGAGCAGTTCTTC
>NA|TRBJ1-3|NA|TRBV7-9
CASSTWTALSGNTIYF
TGTGCCAGCAGCACCTGGACAGCTCTCTCTGGAAACACCATATATTTT
>NA|TRBJ2-1|TRBD2|TRBV30
CAWSGTSGFNEQFF
TGTGCCTGGAGCGGGACTAGCGGGTTCAATGAGCAGTTCTTC
>NA|TRBJ1-6|NA|TRBV27
CASSFTGGYNSPLHF
TGTGCCAGCAGTTTTACCGGGGGCTATAATTCACCCCTCCACTTT
>NA|TRBJ2-5|TRBD2|TRBV5-6
CASSLKLAGMNQETQYF
TGTGCCAGCAGCTTGAAACTAGCGGGGATGAACCAAGAGACCCAGTACTTC
>NA|TRBJ2-1|TRBD2|TRBV3-1/TRBV3-2
CASSQGPSGSNNEQFF
TGTGCCAGCAGCCAAGGTCCTAGCGGGAGTAACAATGAGCAGTTCTTC
>NA|TRBJ1-5|TRBD1|TRBV24-1
CATSDGTGGGSQPQHF
TGTGCCACCAGTGATGGGACAGGGGGCGGAAGTCAGCCCCAGCATTTT
>NA|TRBJ2-6|NA|TRBV9
CASSLTGSPGANVLTF
TGTGCCAGCAGCCTAACAGGGTCCCCTGGGGCCAACGTCCTGACTTTC
>NA|TRBJ2-4|NA|TRBV20-1
CSASGGPLAKNIQYF
TGCAGTGCTAGTGGTGGGCCACTAGCCAAAAACATTCAGTACTTC
>NA|TRBJ2-7|TRBD2|TRBV19
CASSIEGSGRVEQYF
TGTGCCAGTAGTATAGAGGGTAGCGGGAGGGTCGAGCAGTACTTC
>NA|TRBJ2-1|TRBD1|TRBV5-5
CASSFSQGAPNNEQFF
TGTGCCAGCAGCTTCTCACAGGGGGCCCCCAACAATGAGCAGTTCTTC
>NA|TRBJ2-7|NA|TRBV5-4
CASSLEGVREQYF
TGTGCCAGCAGCTTGGAAGGGGTTAGGGAGCAGTACTTC
>NA|TRBJ1-5|TRBD1|TRBV11-2
CASSLRTGVQPQHF
TGTGCCAGCAGCTTGCGGACAGGGGTTCAGCCCCAGCATTTT
>NA|TRBJ1-3|NA|TRBV19
CASRNTALGAGNTIYF
TGTGCCAGTAGAAACACGGCCTTGGGAGCTGGAAACACCATATATTTT
>NA|TRBJ2-3|NA|TRBV7-9
CASSLDGTSTDTQYF
TGTGCCAGCAGCTTAGATGGGACTAGCACAGATACGCAGTATTTT
>once|TRBJ1-2|NA|TRBV30
CAWSTDRINYGYTF
TGTGCCTGGAGTACCGACAGAATTAACTATGGCTACACCTTC
>few|TRBJ1-4|NA|TRBV21-1
CASSKVTVSTNEKLFF
TGTGCCAGCAGCAAAGTGACAGTTTCAACTAATGAAAAACTGTTTTTT
>NA|TRBJ1-1|NA|TRBV5-4
CASSLATQANTEAFF
TGTGCCAGCAGCTTGGCCACACAGGCGAACACTGAAGCTTTCTTT
>NA|TRBJ2-2|NA|TRBV11-1
CASSLSETGELFF
TGTGCCAGCAGCTTATCGGAGACCGGGGAGCTGTTTTTT
>NA|TRBJ2-1|NA|TRBV7-3
CASSTSSGYNEQFF
TGTGCCAGCAGCACGTCAAGCGGGTACAATGAGCAGTTCTTC
>NA|TRBJ2-7|TRBD2|TRBV6-5
CASSPTSGRASEQYF
TGTGCCAGCAGTCCGACTAGCGGGAGGGCCTCCGAGCAGTACTTC
>few|TRBJ2-2|NA|TRBV7-9
CASSPPVWGIDTGELFF
TGTGCCAGCAGTCCCCCGGTGTGGGGCATCGACACCGGGGAGCTGTTTTTT
>few|TRBJ1-3|NA|TRBV19
CASSIRGSGNTIYF
TGTGCCAGTAGTATTAGGGGCTCTGGAAACACCATATATTTT
>NA|TRBJ1-2|TRBD1|TRBV5-6
CASSFVGQGNYGYTF
TGTGCCAGCAGCTTTGTGGGACAGGGGAACTATGGCTACACCTTC
>NA|TRBJ1-1|TRBD1|TRBV2
CASSRDSLEAFF
TGTGCCAGCAGTCGGGACAGTTTAGAAGCTTTCTTT
>NA|TRBJ1-1|TRBD1|TRBV11-2
CASSIGTGAMNTEAFF
TGTGCCAGCAGCATCGGGACAGGAGCCATGAACACTGAAGCTTTCTTT
>NA|TRBJ1-5|NA|TRBV2
CASSLRGVNQPQHF
TGTGCCAGCAGCCTTCGGGGGGTAAATCAGCCCCAGCATTTT
>once|TRBJ2-3|TRBD2|TRBV5-4
CASTERGGADTQYF
TGTGCCAGCACAGAGCGGGGAGGGGCAGATACGCAGTATTTT
>NA|TRBJ1-4|TRBD1|TRBV7-2
CASSPVEGGWELFF
TGTGCCAGCAGCCCCGTGGAAGGGGGCTGGGAACTGTTTTTT
>NA|TRBJ1-2|NA|TRBV2
CASRGDTSTYGYTF
TGTGCCAGCAGGGGGGACACGTCGACCTATGGCTACACCTTC
>NA|TRBJ2-2|TRBD1|TRBV6-5
CASSYRGPDTGELFF
TGTGCCAGCAGTTACAGGGGGCCGGACACCGGGGAGCTGTTTTTT
>NA|TRBJ1-2|NA|TRBV12-3/TRBV12-4
CASSLAAHVYTF
TGTGCCAGCAGTTTAGCCGCACATGTCTACACCTTC
>NA|TRBJ2-5|TRBD2|TRBV3-1/TRBV3-2
CASSPMYSGGQYF
TGTGCCAGCAGCCCTATGTATAGCGGGGGCCAGTACTTC
>NA|TRBJ2-3|TRBD2|TRBV7-9
CASSVGLAGGTDTQYF
TGTGCCAGCAGCGTCGGACTAGCGGGTGGCACAGATACGCAGTATTTT
>NA|TRBJ2-1|TRBD2|TRBV18
CASSPRTSGYNEQFF
TGTGCCAGCTCACCACGGACTAGCGGATACAATGAGCAGTTCTTC
>NA|TRBJ1-1|TRBD1|TRBV27
CASSLSGGLNTEAFF
TGTGCCAGCAGTTTATCAGGGGGCCTCAACACTGAAGCTTTCTTT
>NA|TRBJ2-5|TRBD2|TRBV10-1
CASSVGLAGGQETQYF
TGCGCCAGCAGTGTGGGACTAGCGGGAGGACAAGAGACCCAGTACTTC
>NA|TRBJ2-3|NA|TRBV5-1
CASSLGGSASTDTQYF
TGCGCCAGCAGCTTGGGGGGCAGTGCTAGCACAGATACGCAGTATTTT